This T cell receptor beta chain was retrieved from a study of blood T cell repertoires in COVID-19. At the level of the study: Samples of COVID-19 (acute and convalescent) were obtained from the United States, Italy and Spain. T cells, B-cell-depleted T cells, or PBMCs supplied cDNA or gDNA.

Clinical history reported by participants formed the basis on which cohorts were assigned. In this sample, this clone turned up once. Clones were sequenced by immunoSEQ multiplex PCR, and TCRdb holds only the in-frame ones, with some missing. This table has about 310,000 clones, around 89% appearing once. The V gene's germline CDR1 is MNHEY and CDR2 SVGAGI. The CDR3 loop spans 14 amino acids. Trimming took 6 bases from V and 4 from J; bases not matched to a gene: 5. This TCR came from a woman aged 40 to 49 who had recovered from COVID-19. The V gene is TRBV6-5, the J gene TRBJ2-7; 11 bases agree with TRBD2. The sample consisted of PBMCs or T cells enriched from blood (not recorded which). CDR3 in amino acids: CASSSGLAGYEQYF. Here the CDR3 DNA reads TGTGCCAGCAGCTCTGGACTAGCGGGTTACGAGCAGTACTTC.